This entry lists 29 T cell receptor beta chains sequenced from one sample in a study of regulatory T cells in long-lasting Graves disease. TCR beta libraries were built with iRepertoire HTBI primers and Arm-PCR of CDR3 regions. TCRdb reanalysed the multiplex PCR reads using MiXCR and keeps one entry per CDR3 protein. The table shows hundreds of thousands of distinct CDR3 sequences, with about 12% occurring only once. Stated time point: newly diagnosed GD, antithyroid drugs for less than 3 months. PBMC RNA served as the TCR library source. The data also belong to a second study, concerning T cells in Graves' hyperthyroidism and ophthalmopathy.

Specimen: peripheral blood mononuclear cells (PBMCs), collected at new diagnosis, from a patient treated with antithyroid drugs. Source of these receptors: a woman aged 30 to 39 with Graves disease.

As DNA, the CDR3 is TGTGCCAGCAGGAGGAGGGCCAACCCGAGGGGCCTTCATGGCTACACCTTC. It codes for CASRRRANPRGLHGYTF. The chain combines TRBV6-1 with TRBJ1-2; D is possibly TRBD1 (5 bases). V gave up 6 bases and J gave up 6 bases, with 26 bases separating them. The CDR3 runs 17 residues. Germline CDR1 is MNHNS and CDR2 is SASEGT.

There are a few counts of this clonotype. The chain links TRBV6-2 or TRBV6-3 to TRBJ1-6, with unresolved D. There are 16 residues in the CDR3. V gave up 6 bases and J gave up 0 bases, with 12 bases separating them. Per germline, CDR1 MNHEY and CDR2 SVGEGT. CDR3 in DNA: TGTGCCAGCAGGATACAGCCGAGCTCCTATAATTCACCCCTCCACTTT. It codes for CASRIQPSSYNSPLHF.

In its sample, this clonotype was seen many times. CDR3 protein: CASRPAGGNIGYEQYF. CDR3 sequence (DNA): TGTGCCAGCAGGCCGGCTGGGGGCAACATCGGATACGAGCAGTACTTC. V and J are TRBV12-3 or TRBV12-4 and TRBJ2-7; weak D call: TRBD1 (6 bases). There are 16 residues in the CDR3. The V gene lost 6 bases and the J gene lost 4 bases, with 22 bases spanning the gap.

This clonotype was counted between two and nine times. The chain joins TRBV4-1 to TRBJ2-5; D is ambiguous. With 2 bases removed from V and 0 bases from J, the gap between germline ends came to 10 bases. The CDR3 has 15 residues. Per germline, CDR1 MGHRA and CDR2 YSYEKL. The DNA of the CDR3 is TGCGCCAGCAGCCAAATGGGGTGGTACCAAGAGACCCAGTACTTC. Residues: CASSQMGWYQETQYF.

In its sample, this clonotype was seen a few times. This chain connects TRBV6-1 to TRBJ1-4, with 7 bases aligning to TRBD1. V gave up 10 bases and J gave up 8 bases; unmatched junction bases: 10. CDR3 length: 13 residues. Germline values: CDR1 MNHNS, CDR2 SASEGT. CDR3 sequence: CATNGQDGEKLFF. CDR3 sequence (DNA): TGTGCCACCAACGGACAGGACGGGGAAAAACTGTTTTTT.

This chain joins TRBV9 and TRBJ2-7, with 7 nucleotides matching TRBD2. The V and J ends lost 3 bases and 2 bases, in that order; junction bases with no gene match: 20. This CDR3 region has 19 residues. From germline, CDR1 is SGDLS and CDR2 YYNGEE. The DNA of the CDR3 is TGTGCCAGCAGCGCACTTAGGGGACTACCAAAGAAAGGACCCTACGAGCAGTACTTC. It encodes CASSALRGLPKKGPYEQYF.

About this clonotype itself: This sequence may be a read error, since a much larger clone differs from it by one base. CDR3 DNA: TGTGCCAGCAGTTACTACCTAGCGGGATCGGGGAATGAGCAGTACTTC. This gives the protein CASSYYLAGSGNEQYF. The chain combines TRBV6-2 or TRBV6-3 with TRBJ2-7, with TRBD2 matching 9 bases. The V gene's germline CDR1 is MNHEY and CDR2 SVGEGT. With V trimmed by 1 base and J by 7 bases, 11 bases remained unmatched. This CDR3 has 16 amino acids.

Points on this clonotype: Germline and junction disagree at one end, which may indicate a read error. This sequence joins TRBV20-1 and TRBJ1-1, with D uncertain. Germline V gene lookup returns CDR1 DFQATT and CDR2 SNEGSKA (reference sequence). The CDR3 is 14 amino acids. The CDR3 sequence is CSARDLRMNSEAFF. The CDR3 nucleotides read TGCAGTGCTAGAGATTTACGGATGAACAGTGAAGCTTTCTTT.

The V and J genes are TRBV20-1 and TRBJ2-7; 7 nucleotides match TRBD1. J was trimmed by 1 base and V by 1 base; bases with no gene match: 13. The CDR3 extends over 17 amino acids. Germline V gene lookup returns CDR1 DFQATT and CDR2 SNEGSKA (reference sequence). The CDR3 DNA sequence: TGCAGTGCTAGAGTCCTTCGGACAGGCCCAACATCCTACGAGCAGTACTTC. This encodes CSARVLRTGPTSYEQYF.

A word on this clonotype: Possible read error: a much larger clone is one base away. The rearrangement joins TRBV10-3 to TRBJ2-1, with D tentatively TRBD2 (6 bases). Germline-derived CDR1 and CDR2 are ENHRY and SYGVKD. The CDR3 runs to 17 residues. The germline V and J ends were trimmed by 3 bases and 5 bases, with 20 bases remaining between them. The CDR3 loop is CAISDSRLGTTHNEQFF. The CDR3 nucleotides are TGTGCCATCAGTGACTCTAGACTAGGAACAACCCACAATGAGCAGTTCTTC.

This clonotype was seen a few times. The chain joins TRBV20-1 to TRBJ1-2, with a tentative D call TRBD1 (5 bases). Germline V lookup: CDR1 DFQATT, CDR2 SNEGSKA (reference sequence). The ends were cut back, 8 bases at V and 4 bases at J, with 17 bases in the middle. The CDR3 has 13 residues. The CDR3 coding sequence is TGCAGTTCCTGGGGGGAGGACGTCTATGGCTACACCTTC. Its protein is CSSWGEDVYGYTF.

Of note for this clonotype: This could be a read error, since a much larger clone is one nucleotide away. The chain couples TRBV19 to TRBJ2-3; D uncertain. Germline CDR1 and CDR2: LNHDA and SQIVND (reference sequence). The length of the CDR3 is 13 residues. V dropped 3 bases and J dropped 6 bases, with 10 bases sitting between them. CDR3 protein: CASSMVTRDTQYF. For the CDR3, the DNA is TGTGCCAGTAGTATGGTGACCCGGGATACGCAGTATTTT.

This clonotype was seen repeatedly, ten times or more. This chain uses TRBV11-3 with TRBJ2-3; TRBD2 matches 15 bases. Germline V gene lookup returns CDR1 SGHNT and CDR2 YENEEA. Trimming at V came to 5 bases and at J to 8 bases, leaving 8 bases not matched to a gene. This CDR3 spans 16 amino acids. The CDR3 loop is CASSTGLAGGPRTQYF. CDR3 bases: TGTGCCAGCAGCACCGGACTAGCGGGAGGGCCTCGTACGCAGTATTTT.

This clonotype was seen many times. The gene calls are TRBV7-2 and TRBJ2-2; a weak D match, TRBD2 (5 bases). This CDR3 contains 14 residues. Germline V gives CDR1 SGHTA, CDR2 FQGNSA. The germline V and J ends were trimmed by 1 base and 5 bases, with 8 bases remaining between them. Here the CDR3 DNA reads TGTGCCAGCAGCTTAGGGACGGGGACCGGGGAGCTGTTTTTT. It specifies CASSLGTGTGELFF. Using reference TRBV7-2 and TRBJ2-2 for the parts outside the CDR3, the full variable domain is GAGVSQSPSNKVTEKGKDVELRCDPISGHTALYWYRQSLGQGLEFLIYFQGNSAPDKSGLPSDRFSAERTGGSVSTLTIQRTQQEDSAVYLCASSLGTGTGELFFGEGSRLTVL.

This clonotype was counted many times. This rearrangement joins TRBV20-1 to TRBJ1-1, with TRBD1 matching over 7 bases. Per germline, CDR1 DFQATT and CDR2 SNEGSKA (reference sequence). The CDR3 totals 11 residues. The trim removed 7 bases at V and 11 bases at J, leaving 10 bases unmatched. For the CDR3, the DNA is TGCAGTGTTCAAGGGGGCGCTTTCGCTTTCTTT. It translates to CSVQGGAFAFF.

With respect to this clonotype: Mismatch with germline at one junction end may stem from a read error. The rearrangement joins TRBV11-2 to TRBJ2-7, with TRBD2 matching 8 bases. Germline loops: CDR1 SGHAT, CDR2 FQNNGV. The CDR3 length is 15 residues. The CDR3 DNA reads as TGTGCCGGCAGCTTGGCTATTAGCGGGACAAACGAGCAGTACTTC. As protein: CAGSLAISGTNEQYF.

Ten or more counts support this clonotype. CDR3 coding DNA: TGTGCCAGCAGTTTGCTGGGACAGGGGGGAGAGACCCAGTACTTC. Its translation: CASSLLGQGGETQYF. The chain has TRBV28 and TRBJ2-5; 11 nucleotides align to TRBD1. Trimming cost V 3 bases and J 4 bases; bases outside gene matches: 4. Germline V gene data show CDR1 as MDHEN and CDR2 as SYDVKM. The CDR3 loop spans 15 amino acids.

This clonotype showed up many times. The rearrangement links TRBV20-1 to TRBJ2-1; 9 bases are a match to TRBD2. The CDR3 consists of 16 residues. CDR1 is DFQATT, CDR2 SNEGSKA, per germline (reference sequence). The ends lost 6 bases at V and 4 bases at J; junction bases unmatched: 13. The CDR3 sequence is CSAYPRGLAGYNEQFF. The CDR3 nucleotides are TGCAGTGCCTACCCGAGAGGTCTAGCGGGATACAATGAGCAGTTCTTC.

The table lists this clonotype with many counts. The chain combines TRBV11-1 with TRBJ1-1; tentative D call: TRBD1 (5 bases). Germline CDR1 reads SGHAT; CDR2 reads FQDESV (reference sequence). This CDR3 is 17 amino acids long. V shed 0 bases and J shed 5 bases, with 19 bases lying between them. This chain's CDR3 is CASSLAGHRDRGTEAFF. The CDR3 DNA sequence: TGTGCCAGCAGCTTAGCGGGTCACAGAGATCGGGGGACTGAAGCTTTCTTT.

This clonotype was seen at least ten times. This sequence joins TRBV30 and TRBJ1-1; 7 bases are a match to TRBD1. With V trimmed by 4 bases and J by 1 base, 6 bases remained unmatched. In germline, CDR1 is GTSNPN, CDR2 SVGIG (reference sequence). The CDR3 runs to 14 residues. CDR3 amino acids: CAWNRQGGNTEAFF. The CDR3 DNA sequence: TGTGCCTGGAATAGACAGGGAGGGAACACTGAAGCTTTCTTT.

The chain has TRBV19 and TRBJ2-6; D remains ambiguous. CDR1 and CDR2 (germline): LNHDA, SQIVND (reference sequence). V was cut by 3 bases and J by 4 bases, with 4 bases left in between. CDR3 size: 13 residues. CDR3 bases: TGTGCCAGTAGTATTACAGGGGCCAACGTCCTGACTTTC. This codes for CASSITGANVLTF.

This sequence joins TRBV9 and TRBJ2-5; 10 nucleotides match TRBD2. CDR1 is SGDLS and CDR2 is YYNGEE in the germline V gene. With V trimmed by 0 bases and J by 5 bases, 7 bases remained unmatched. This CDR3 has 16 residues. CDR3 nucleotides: TGTGCCAGCAGCGTAGGGGTAGCGGGAGGTATGGAGACCCAGTACTTC. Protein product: CASSVGVAGGMETQYF. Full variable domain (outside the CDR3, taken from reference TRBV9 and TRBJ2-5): DSGVTQTPKHLITATGQRVTLRCSPRSGDLSVYWYQQSLDQGLQFLIQYYNGEERAKGNILERFSAQQFPDLHSELNLSSLELGDSALYFCASSVGVAGGMETQYFGPGTRLLVL.

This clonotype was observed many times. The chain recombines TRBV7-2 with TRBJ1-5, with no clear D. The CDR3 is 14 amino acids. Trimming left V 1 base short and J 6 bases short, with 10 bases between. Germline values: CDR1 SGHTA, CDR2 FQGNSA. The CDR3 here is CASSLGPSSQPQHF. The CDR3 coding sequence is TGTGCCAGCAGCTTAGGTCCGTCTTCTCAGCCCCAGCATTTT.

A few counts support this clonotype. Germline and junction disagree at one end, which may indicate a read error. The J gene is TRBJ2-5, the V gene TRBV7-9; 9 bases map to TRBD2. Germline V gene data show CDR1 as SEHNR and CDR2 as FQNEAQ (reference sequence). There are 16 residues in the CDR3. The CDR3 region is CVSSLGAGGLQETQYF. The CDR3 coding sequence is TGTGTCAGCAGCTTAGGAGCGGGAGGCCTTCAAGAGACCCAGTACTTC.

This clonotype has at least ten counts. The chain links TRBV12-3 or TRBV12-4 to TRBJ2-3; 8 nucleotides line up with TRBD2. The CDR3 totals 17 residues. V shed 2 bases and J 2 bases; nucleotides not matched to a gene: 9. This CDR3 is CASSLPVTGGFTDTQYF. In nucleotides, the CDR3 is TGTGCCAGCAGTTTACCCGTGACGGGGGGGTTCACAGATACGCAGTATTTT.

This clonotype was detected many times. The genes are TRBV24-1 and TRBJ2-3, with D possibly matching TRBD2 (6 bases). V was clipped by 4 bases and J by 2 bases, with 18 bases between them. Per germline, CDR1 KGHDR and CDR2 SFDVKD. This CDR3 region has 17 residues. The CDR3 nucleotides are TGTGCCACCAGTGACCCCCTAGGGCGGGGAAACACAGATACGCAGTATTTT. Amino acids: CATSDPLGRGNTDTQYF.

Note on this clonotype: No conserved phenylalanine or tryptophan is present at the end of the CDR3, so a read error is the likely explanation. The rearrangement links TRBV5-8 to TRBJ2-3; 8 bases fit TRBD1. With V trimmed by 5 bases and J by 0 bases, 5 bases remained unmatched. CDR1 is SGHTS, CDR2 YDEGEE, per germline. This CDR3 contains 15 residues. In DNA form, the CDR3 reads TGTGCCAGCAGTGGACAGGGCGCTAGCACAGATACGCAGTATCTT. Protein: CASSGQGASTDTQYL.

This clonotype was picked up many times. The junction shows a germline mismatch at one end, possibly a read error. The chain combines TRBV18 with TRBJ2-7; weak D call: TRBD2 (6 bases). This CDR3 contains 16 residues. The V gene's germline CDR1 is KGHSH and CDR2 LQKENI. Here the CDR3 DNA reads TGTGCCAGCTCACTTCTAGCGCCGCTGGGATTGTACGAGCAGTACTTT. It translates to CASSLLAPLGLYEQYF.

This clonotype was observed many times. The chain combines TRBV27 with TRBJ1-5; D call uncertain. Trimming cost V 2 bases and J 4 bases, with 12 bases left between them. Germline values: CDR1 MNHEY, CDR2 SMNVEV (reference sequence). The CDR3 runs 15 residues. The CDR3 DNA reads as TGTGCCAGCAGTTTAGTGGCAGTGGGAAATCAGCCCCAGCATTTT. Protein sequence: CASSLVAVGNQPQHF.